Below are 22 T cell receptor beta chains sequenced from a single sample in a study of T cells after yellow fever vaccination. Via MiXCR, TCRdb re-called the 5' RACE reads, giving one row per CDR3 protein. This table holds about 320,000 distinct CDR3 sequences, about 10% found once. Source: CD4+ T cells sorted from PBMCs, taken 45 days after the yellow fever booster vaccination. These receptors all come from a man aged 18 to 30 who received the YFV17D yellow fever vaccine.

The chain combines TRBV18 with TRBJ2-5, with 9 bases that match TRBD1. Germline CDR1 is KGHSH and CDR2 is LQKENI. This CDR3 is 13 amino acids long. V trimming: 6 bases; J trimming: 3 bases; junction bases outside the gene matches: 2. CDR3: CASSGQGKETQYF. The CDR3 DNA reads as TGTGCCAGCTCCGGACAGGGGAAAGAGACCCAGTACTTC.

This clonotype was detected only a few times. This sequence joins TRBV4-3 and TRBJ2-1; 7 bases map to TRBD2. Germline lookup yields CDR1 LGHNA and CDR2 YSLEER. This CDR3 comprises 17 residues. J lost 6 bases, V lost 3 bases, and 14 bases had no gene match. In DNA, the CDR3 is TGCGCCAGCAGCCATCACACCGATGGGGGGGTTGGCAATGAGCAGTTCTTC. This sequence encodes CASSHHTDGGVGNEQFF.

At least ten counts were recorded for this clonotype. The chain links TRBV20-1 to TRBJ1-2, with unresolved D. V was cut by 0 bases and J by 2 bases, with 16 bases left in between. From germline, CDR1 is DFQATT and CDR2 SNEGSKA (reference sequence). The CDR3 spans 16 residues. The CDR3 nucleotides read TGCAGTGCTAGAGATCGATTGGGATGGGAGAACTATGGCTACACCTTC. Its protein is CSARDRLGWENYGYTF.

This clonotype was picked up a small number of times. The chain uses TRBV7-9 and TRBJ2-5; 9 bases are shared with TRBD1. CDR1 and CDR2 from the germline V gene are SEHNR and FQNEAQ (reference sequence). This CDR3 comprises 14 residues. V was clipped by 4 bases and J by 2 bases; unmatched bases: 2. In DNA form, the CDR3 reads TGTGCCAGCAGCTGGACAGGGGTACAAGAGACCCAGTACTTC. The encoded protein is CASSWTGVQETQYF.

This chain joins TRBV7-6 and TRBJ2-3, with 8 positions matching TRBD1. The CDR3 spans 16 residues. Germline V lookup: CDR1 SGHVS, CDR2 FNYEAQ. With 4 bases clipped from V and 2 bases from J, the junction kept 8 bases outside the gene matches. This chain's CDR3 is CASSSRRDRNTDTQYF. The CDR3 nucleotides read TGTGCCAGCAGCTCCCGCCGGGACAGGAACACAGATACGCAGTATTTT.

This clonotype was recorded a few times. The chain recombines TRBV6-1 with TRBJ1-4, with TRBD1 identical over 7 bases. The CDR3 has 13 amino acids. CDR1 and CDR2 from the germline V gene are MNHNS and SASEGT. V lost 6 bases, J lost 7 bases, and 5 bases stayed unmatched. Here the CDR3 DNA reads TGTGCCAGCAGCCGGACAGGTGGTGAAAAACTGTTTTTT. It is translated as CASSRTGGEKLFF.

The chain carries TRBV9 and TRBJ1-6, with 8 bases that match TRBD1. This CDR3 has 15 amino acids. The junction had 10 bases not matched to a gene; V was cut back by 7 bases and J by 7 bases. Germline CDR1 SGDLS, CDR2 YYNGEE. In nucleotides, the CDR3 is TGTGCCAGCGAGAGGACAGGGAGTGGGAATTCACCCCTCCACTTT. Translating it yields CASERTGSGNSPLHF.

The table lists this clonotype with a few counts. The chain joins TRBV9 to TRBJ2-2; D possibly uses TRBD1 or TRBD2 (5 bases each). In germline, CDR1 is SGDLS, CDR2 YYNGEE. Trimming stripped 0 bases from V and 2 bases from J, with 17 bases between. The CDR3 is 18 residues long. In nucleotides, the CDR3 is TGTGCCAGCAGCGTAGTTCCCGCCGGGACCACTAACACCGGGGAGCTGTTTTTT. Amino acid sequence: CASSVVPAGTTNTGELFF.

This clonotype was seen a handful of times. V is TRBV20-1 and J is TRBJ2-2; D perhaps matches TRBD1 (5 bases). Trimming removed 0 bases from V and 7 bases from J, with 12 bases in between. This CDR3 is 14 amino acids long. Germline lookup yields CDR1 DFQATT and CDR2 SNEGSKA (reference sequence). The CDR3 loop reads CSARDDGAVGELFF. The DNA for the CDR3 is TGCAGTGCTAGAGATGATGGGGCCGTCGGGGAGCTGTTTTTT.

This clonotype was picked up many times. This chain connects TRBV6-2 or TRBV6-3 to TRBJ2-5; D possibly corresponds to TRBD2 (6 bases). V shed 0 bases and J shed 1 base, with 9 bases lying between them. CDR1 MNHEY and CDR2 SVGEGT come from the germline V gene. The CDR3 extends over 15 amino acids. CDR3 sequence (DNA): TGTGCCAGCAGTTACTCGGGCGGGGCCCAAGAGACCCAGTACTTC. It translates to CASSYSGGAQETQYF.

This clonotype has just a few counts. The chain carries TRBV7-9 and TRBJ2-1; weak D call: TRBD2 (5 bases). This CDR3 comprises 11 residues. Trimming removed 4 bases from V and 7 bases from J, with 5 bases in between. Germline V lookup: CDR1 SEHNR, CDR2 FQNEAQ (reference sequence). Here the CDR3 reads CASSSGNEQFF. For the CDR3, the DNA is TGTGCCAGCAGCTCGGGGAATGAGCAGTTCTTC.

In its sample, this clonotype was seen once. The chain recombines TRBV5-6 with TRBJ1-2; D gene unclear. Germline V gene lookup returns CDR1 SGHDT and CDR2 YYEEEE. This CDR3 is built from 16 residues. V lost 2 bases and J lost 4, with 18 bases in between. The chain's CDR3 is CASSFPDTEFAYGYTF. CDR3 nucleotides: TGTGCCAGCAGCTTCCCCGACACCGAATTTGCCTATGGCTACACCTTC.

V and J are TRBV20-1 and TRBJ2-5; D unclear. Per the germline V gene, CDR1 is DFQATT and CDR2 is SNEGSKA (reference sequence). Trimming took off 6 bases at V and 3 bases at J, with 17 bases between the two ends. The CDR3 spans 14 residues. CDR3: CSADLRAVEETQYF. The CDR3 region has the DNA TGCAGTGCAGACCTCCGGGCAGTTGAAGAGACCCAGTACTTC.

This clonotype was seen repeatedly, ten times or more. CDR3 nucleotides: TGTGCCAGCAGCTTGGATGGACCTCCGAGCTCCTACGAGCAGTACTTC. It translates to CASSLDGPPSSYEQYF. The rearrangement links TRBV5-4 to TRBJ2-7; D uncertain. Germline V gene data show CDR1 as SGHNT and CDR2 as YYREEE (reference sequence). Trimming took off 0 bases at V and 0 bases at J, with 13 bases between the two ends. The CDR3 extends over 16 amino acids. Variable domain in full (rest from reference TRBV5-4 and TRBJ2-7): ETGVTQSPTHLIKTRGQQVTLRCSSQSGHNTVSWYQQALGQGPQFIFQYYREEENGRGNFPPRFSGLQFPNYSSELNVNALELDDSALYLCASSLDGPPSSYEQYFGPGTRLTVT.

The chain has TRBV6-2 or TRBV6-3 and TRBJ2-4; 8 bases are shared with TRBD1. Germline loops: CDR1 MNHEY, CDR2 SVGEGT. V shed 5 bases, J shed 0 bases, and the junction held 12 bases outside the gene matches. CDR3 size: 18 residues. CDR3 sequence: CASSRTGTGNLAKNIQYF. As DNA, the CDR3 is TGTGCCAGCAGTAGAACCGGGACAGGTAATCTAGCCAAAAACATTCAGTACTTC.

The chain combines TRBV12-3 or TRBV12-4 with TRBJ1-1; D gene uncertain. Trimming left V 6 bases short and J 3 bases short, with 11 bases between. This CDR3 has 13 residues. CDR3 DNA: TGTGCCAGCAGGGAAATCGAAGACACTGAAGCTTTCTTT. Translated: CASREIEDTEAFF.

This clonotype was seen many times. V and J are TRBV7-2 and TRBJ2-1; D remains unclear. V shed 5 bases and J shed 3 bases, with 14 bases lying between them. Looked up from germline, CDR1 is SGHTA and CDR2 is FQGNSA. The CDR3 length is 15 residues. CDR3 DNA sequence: TGTGCCAGCAGCCAGCTGAAGACCTACTACAATGAGCAGTTCTTC. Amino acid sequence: CASSQLKTYYNEQFF.

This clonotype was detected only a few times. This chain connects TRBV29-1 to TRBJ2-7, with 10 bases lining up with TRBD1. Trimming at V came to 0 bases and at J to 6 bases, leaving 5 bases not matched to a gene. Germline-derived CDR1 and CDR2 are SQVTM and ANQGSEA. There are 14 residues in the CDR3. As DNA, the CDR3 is TGCAGCGTTGAAGAGAGGACAGGGGGTATCGAGCAGTACTTC. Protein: CSVEERTGGIEQYF.

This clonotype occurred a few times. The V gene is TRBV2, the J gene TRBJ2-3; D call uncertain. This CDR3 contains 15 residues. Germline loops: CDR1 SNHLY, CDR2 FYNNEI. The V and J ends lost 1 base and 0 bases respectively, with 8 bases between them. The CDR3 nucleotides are TGTGCCAGCAGTGAAGAATGGATTAGCACAGATACGCAGTATTTT. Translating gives CASSEEWISTDTQYF. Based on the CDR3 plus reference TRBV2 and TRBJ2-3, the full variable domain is EPEVTQTPSHQVTQMGQEVILRCVPISNHLYFYWYRQILGQKVEFLVSFYNNEISEKSEIFDDQFSVERPDGSNFTLKIRSTKLEDSAMYFCASSEEWISTDTQYFGPGTRLTVL.

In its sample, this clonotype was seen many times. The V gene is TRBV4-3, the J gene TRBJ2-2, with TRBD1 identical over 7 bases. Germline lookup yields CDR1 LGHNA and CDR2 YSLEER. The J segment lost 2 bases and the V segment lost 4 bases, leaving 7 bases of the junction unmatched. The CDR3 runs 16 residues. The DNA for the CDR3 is TGCGCCAGCAGCCCCATAGACAGGGTTAACACCGGGGAGCTGTTTTTT. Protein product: CASSPIDRVNTGELFF.

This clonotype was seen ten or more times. The CDR3 DNA reads as TGTGCCAGCAGCGCTGGGTTAGGCAATCAGCCCCAGCATTTT. Protein: CASSAGLGNQPQHF. V gene TRBV9 combines with J gene TRBJ1-5; D gene ambiguous. The CDR3 loop spans 14 amino acids. Germline loops: CDR1 SGDLS, CDR2 YYNGEE. Between the trimmed V and J ends, which lost 3 bases and 2 bases, there was a span of 9 bases.

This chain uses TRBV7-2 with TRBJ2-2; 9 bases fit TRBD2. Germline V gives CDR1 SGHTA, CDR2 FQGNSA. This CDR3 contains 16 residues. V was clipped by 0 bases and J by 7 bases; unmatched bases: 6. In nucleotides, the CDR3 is TGTGCCAGCAGCTTAGCCGTGACTAGCGGTTACGGGGAGCTGTTTTTT. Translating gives CASSLAVTSGYGELFF.